These 31 T cell receptor beta chains were sequenced from one sample in a study of T-cell memory formation after mild COVID-19. TCRdb passed the 5' RACE reads through MiXCR, listing each CDR3 protein once. The profile shows roughly 340,000 distinct CDR3 sequences, 20% to 25% of them singletons. The specimen was PBMCs or a T cell subset sorted from them (not recorded which). The receptors shown here come from a man aged 18-30 years who had mild COVID-19 (a few samples of this study predate the infection). Cell type and time point are not known.

The J gene is TRBJ1-2, the V gene TRBV7-8; no firm D call. CDR1 SGHVS and CDR2 FQNEAQ come from the germline V gene. This CDR3 is built from 13 residues. Trimming pared 2 bases from V and 8 bases from J, leaving 12 bases between. The CDR3 protein is CASSLWGSGGYTF. The CDR3 DNA sequence: TGTGCCAGCAGCTTATGGGGATCGGGGGGCTACACCTTC.

The chain employs TRBV12-3 or TRBV12-4 and TRBJ1-2, with 10 bases fitting TRBD1. V dropped 3 bases and J dropped 4; count of bases not matched to a gene: 8. The CDR3 runs 16 residues. Written as DNA, the CDR3 is TGTGCCAGCAGTTTCAAGAAGACAGGGGGCATCTATGGCTACACCTTC. It translates to CASSFKKTGGIYGYTF.

The CDR3 DNA reads TGTGCCAGTGAAAAAGAAGAGACCCAGTACTTC. Translating gives CASEKEETQYF. The rearrangement joins TRBV5-6 to TRBJ2-5; D remains unclear. The germline V and J ends were trimmed by 8 bases and 3 bases, with 8 bases remaining between them. Per the germline V gene, CDR1 is SGHDT and CDR2 is YYEEEE. This CDR3 is built from 11 residues.

The rearrangement joins TRBV29-1 to TRBJ2-3, with D uncertain. The CDR3 loop spans 12 amino acids. The germline CDR1 and CDR2 sequences are SQVTM and ANQGSEA. CDR3 bases: TGCAGGGGCGGTGCGTTAGGGGATACGCAGTATTTT. Translation gives CRGGALGDTQYF.

V and J are TRBV20-1 and TRBJ2-5, with 10 bases that match TRBD2. The CDR3 runs to 18 residues. CDR1 is DFQATT and CDR2 is SNEGSKA in the germline V gene (reference sequence). The V and J ends lost 1 base and 5 bases, in that order; junction bases with no gene match: 16. The CDR3 loop reads CSARGLNLAGGQPETQYF. CDR3 sequence (DNA): TGCAGTGCTAGAGGCCTCAATTTAGCGGGGGGCCAACCGGAGACCCAGTACTTC.

This clonotype showed up many times. V and J are TRBV7-9 and TRBJ1-4; D gene unclear. CDR1 is SEHNR, CDR2 FQNEAQ, per germline (reference sequence). The CDR3 runs to 15 residues. V was pared by 1 base and J by 5 bases, with 11 bases between. The CDR3 DNA reads TGTGCCAGCAGCTTAGTCTCCGGGCCAAATGAAAAACTGTTTTTT. Protein sequence: CASSLVSGPNEKLFF.

This CDR3 reads CASSSAPRPSGELFF. The CDR3 region has the DNA TGTGCCAGCAGCTCAGCCCCCCGACCGAGCGGGGAGCTGTTTTTT. J is TRBJ2-2 and V is TRBV5-4; D is unclear. There are 15 residues in the CDR3. Trimming removed 3 bases from V and 7 bases from J, with 16 bases in between. CDR1 and CDR2 (germline): SGHNT, YYREEE (reference sequence).

The V gene is TRBV15, the J gene TRBJ1-4; maybe TRBD1 (5 bases). V lost 4 bases to trimming and J lost 7 bases, with 25 bases between them. Germline CDR1 and CDR2: LNHNV and YYDKDF (reference sequence). This CDR3 spans 18 amino acids. The CDR3 nucleotides read TGTGCCACCAGCACCCCCAAGCCGAGGGGCGCGGCCCTTGAAAAACTGTTTTTT. Its translation is CATSTPKPRGAALEKLFF.

The chain employs TRBV5-5 and TRBJ2-3, with D possibly matching TRBD2 (5 bases). Germline CDR1 reads SGHKS; CDR2 reads YYEKEE (reference sequence). Trimming removed 4 bases from V and 5 bases from J, with 14 bases in between. The CDR3 covers 14 residues. The CDR3, as DNA: TGTGCCAGCAGCCGCGGGTCCCCCAAAGATACGCAGTATTTT. Its protein product is CASSRGSPKDTQYF.

The sample holds a few counts of this clonotype. V gene TRBV6-5 combines with J gene TRBJ1-1; D may be TRBD1 (5 bases). Between the trimmed V and J ends, which lost 7 bases and 1 base, there was a span of 13 bases. CDR1 is MNHEY, CDR2 SVGAGI, per germline. This CDR3 has 14 residues. The CDR3 DNA is TGTGCCAGCACCAAACGCGGGGGGAACACTGAAGCTTTCTTT. Protein: CASTKRGGNTEAFF.

The rearrangement links TRBV7-6 to TRBJ2-5; D is perhaps TRBD1 (5 bases). Trimming pared 1 base from V and 5 bases from J, leaving 14 bases between. In germline, CDR1 is SGHVS, CDR2 FNYEAQ. The CDR3 sequence is 15 residues long. In DNA, the CDR3 is TGTGCCAGCAGCTTAGGCAGGGCAACTGGGGAGACCCAGTACTTC. Residues: CASSLGRATGETQYF.

A few counts support this clonotype. The chain employs TRBV7-2 and TRBJ2-7, with 7 bases fitting TRBD2. In germline, CDR1 is SGHTA, CDR2 FQGNSA. The V segment lost 2 bases and the J segment 6 bases; nucleotides outside the gene matches: 7. The CDR3 has 14 residues. The CDR3 bases are TGTGCCAGCAGCTTACGGCGAGGGGAGGGCGAGCAGTACTTC. This translates into CASSLRRGEGEQYF.

This clonotype was recorded a few times. CDR3 region: CASSSLYGEAQYF. DNA for the CDR3: TGTGCCAGCAGCTCGCTTTACGGGGAGGCGCAGTATTTT. This chain connects TRBV7-2 to TRBJ2-3; TRBD2 might be the D (6 bases). This CDR3 has 13 residues. V lost 4 bases and J 10 bases, leaving 15 bases between the germline ends. The V gene's germline CDR1 is SGHTA and CDR2 FQGNSA.

The sample holds a few counts of this clonotype. This chain connects TRBV4-1 to TRBJ2-1; D is perhaps TRBD1 (5 bases). This CDR3 contains 15 residues. Trimming took 1 base from V and 3 from J, leaving 10 bases between them. CDR1 and CDR2 from the germline V gene are MGHRA and YSYEKL. As DNA, the CDR3 is TGCGCCAGCAGCCAAGGTGCAGGGCTCTACAATGAGCAGTTCTTC. Translating gives CASSQGAGLYNEQFF.

The chain joins TRBV29-1 to TRBJ1-2, with D possibly TRBD1 on 5 matching bases. The CDR3 spans 13 residues. V was pared by 0 bases and J by 2 bases, with 7 bases between. From germline, CDR1 is SQVTM and CDR2 ANQGSEA. The CDR3 protein is CSVEDQGNYGYTF. The DNA for the CDR3 is TGCAGCGTTGAAGACCAGGGAAACTATGGCTACACCTTC.

This clonotype was detected only a few times. J is TRBJ2-1 and V is TRBV4-2, with D possibly TRBD2 on 5 matching bases. The CDR3 length is 17 residues. Trimming pared 4 bases from V and 8 bases from J, leaving 24 bases between. Looked up from germline, CDR1 is LGHNA and CDR2 is YNFKEQ. The CDR3 loop reads CASSRTRGDRPHDEQFF. CDR3 nucleotide sequence: TGTGCCAGCAGCCGCACCCGGGGAGACCGGCCCCACGATGAGCAGTTCTTC.

This clonotype was recorded a few times. The rearrangement uses TRBV5-1 and TRBJ2-3; D perhaps matches TRBD1 (7 bases). V dropped 3 bases and J dropped 4 bases, with 24 bases sitting between them. Per the germline V gene, CDR1 is SGHRS and CDR2 is YFSETQ. This CDR3 spans 18 amino acids. The CDR3 sequence is CASSSGATGFSSSDTQYF. Written as DNA, the CDR3 is TGCGCCAGCAGCTCGGGAGCGACAGGGTTTAGTAGTTCAGATACGCAGTATTTT.

This clonotype was seen only a few times. The V gene is TRBV3-1, the J gene TRBJ1-1, with D possibly being TRBD1 (5 bases). The CDR3 sequence is 14 residues long. CDR1 and CDR2 (germline): LGHDT, YNNKEL (reference sequence). The germline V and J ends were trimmed by 3 bases and 2 bases, with 10 bases remaining between them. CDR3 sequence: CASSHHRDNTEAFF. CDR3 nucleotides: TGTGCCAGCAGCCACCACCGGGACAACACTGAAGCTTTCTTT.

A few counts support this clonotype. The V gene is TRBV11-2, the J gene TRBJ1-2; 8 bases line up with TRBD1. The germline V gene encodes CDR1 SGHAT and CDR2 FQNNGV. CDR3 length: 16 amino acids. V lost 4 bases to trimming and J lost 2 bases; unmatched junction nucleotides: 9. The CDR3 spells CASSYSTGGPNYGYTF. The CDR3 nucleotides read TGTGCCAGCAGCTACTCCACAGGGGGTCCGAACTATGGCTACACCTTC.

This clonotype has a handful of counts. The CDR3: CASSSTGAGGYTF. CDR3 DNA: TGTGCCAGCAGCTCGACAGGGGCGGGTGGCTACACCTTC. The rearrangement links TRBV7-2 to TRBJ1-2; 8 bases map to TRBD1. The V gene end was trimmed by 4 bases and the J gene end by 7 bases; junction bases not matched to a gene: 5. This CDR3 has 13 amino acids. Germline loops: CDR1 SGHTA, CDR2 FQGNSA.

This rearrangement joins TRBV23-1 to TRBJ2-7; 7 bases agree with TRBD1. TRBV23-1 is known as an ORF, though its function is uncertain. There are 13 residues in the CDR3. V trimming: 5 bases; J trimming: 0 bases; junction bases outside the gene matches: 1. This CDR3 reads CASSNRGSYEQYF. The CDR3 DNA is TGCGCCAGCAGTAACAGGGGCTCCTACGAGCAGTACTTC.

The V call is TRBV2, the J call TRBJ2-7, with 8 nucleotides matching TRBD1. With 5 bases clipped from V and 3 bases from J, the junction kept 9 bases outside the gene matches. This CDR3 region has 15 residues. Germline V lookup: CDR1 SNHLY, CDR2 FYNNEI. The chain's CDR3 is CASSNPGQDFYEQYF. Here the CDR3 DNA reads TGTGCCAGCAGTAACCCGGGACAGGACTTCTACGAGCAGTACTTC.

V gene TRBV27 combines with J gene TRBJ2-1; 11 bases fit TRBD2. The length of the CDR3 is 16 residues. Germline trimming cut 5 bases from V and 9 bases from J; bases unmatched to any gene: 12. Germline V gene data show CDR1 as MNHEY and CDR2 as SMNVEV (reference sequence). The CDR3 region has the DNA TGTGCCAGCAGTCGGGGTAGCGGGGGGGCCAGGGGTGAGCAGTTCTTC. Its protein product is CASSRGSGGARGEQFF.

The chain couples TRBV24-1 to TRBJ2-1; 9 nucleotides agree with TRBD1. This CDR3 has 19 amino acids. Trimming took 2 bases from V and 8 from J; bases not matched to a gene: 18. Per the germline V gene, CDR1 is KGHDR and CDR2 is SFDVKD. CDR3 loop: CATSDSRRTGGKFKYEQFF. For the CDR3, the DNA is TGTGCCACCAGTGATTCCCGCCGAACAGGGGGCAAATTTAAGTATGAGCAGTTCTTC.

This chain uses TRBV9 with TRBJ1-6; 8 bases agree with TRBD1. CDR3 length: 15 residues. Per the germline V gene, CDR1 is SGDLS and CDR2 is YYNGEE. Trimming took 4 bases from V and 9 from J; bases not matched to a gene: 9. CDR3: CASSPDRGGGSPLHF. The CDR3 DNA is TGTGCCAGCAGCCCAGACAGGGGAGGCGGTTCACCCCTCCACTTT.

The rearrangement links TRBV3-1 to TRBJ1-4; TRBD1 is a possible D gene (6 bases). The V gene's germline CDR1 is LGHDT and CDR2 YNNKEL (reference sequence). The CDR3 is made up of 15 amino acids. V was trimmed by 4 bases and J by 4 bases, leaving 13 bases between them. The CDR3 region has the DNA TGTGCCAGCAGCCTAGACGGGACAAGTAATGAAAAACTGTTTTTT. Its protein is CASSLDGTSNEKLFF.

In this sample, this clonotype turned up a few times. The gene calls are TRBV12-3 or TRBV12-4 and TRBJ2-3; the D call may be TRBD1 or TRBD2 (5 bases each). The CDR3 sequence is 14 residues long. The V gene lost 6 bases and the J gene lost 2 bases, with 12 bases spanning the gap. This CDR3 is CASSRDRHTDTQYF. The DNA of the CDR3 is TGTGCCAGCAGCCGGGACCGCCACACAGATACGCAGTATTTT.

The chain uses TRBV5-1 and TRBJ2-7; D assignment may be TRBD1 or TRBD2 (6 bases each). Trimming removed 6 bases from V and 6 bases from J, with 13 bases in between. This CDR3 region has 12 residues. Germline V gene lookup returns CDR1 SGHRS and CDR2 YFSETQ. The CDR3 here is CASTAPGAEQYF. The CDR3 coding sequence is TGCGCCAGCACTGCCCCGGGGGCCGAGCAGTACTTC.

The CDR3: CSVEIGYNEQFF. CDR3 sequence (DNA): TGCAGCGTTGAAATAGGCTACAATGAGCAGTTCTTC. V is TRBV29-1 and J is TRBJ2-1; no clear D gene. Looked up from germline, CDR1 is SQVTM and CDR2 is ANQGSEA. V was trimmed by 2 bases and J by 3 bases, leaving 5 bases between them. CDR3 size: 12 residues.

V gene TRBV19 combines with J gene TRBJ1-6; no definite D call. Germline V lookup: CDR1 LNHDA, CDR2 SQIVND (reference sequence). This CDR3 region has 13 residues. Trimming took 4 bases from V and 10 from J, leaving 11 bases between them. CDR3 sequence (DNA): TGTGCCAGTAGTAGGTCCGGATACTCACCCCTCCACTTT. Its protein is CASSRSGYSPLHF.

A few counts support this clonotype. CDR3 in amino acids: CASSEWGTGHKETQYF. The CDR3 bases are TGTGCCAGCAGTGAATGGGGGACAGGGCACAAAGAGACCCAGTACTTC. The rearrangement joins TRBV25-1 to TRBJ2-5; 9 bases map to TRBD1. The CDR3 consists of 16 residues. Germline assignment: CDR1 MGHDK and CDR2 SYGVNS. Trimming cost V 1 base and J 3 bases; bases outside gene matches: 6.